This TCR beta chain was captured in a study of beta chain features in type 1 diabetes. Study-level results: Among patients with Type 1 diabetes, TCRB CDR3s were moderately but significantly shorter in every one of the four CD4+ subsets. High-TCR-expressing cells could be over-represented by cDNA sequencing.

This CDR3 contains 15 residues. The J segment lost 6 bases and the V segment lost 5 bases, leaving 7 bases of the junction unmatched. Germline loops: CDR1 SNHLY, CDR2 FYNNEI. Of note for this clone: Its antigen remains unidentified.

The entirety of the isolated RNA underwent reverse transcription, so expressed TCRB transcripts were sequenced. Generated by immunoSEQ multiplex PCR, the TCRdb table keeps only in-frame clones and is missing some. Seen here are some 660,000 clones, roughly 13% observed once, and the top ten hold approximately 0.043%. It was one heparinised blood draw, averaging about 116 mL, that each donor gave. The source of this sequence is a man aged 18 to 30 with type 1 diabetes. Specimen: naive CD4+ T cells from blood. The rearrangement joins TRBV2 to TRBJ2-1, with 10 bases that match TRBD2. The CDR3 DNA sequence: TGTGCCAGCAGTAGAGATTTAGCGGGAGGCAATGAGCAGTTCTTC. Its translation: CASSRDLAGGNEQFF.